Below are 16 T cell receptor beta chains sequenced from a single sample in a study of T cells in localized non-small cell lung cancer. Using immunoSEQ multiplex PCR, the repertoire was profiled, and TCRdb retains in-frame clones only, with some absent. This table holds around 130,000 clones, more than 70% found once. Sequencing was performed on peripheral blood, taken before any cancer treatment. These TCRs come from a female donor older than 55 with stage I lung adenocarcinoma.

The V call is TRBV7-9, the J call TRBJ2-2; a weak D match, TRBD2 (6 bases). This CDR3 region has 14 residues. V was pared by 0 bases and J by 6 bases, with 8 bases between. Germline values: CDR1 SEHNR, CDR2 FQNEAQ (reference sequence). DNA of the CDR3: TGTGCCAGCAGCTTAGCCACTAGCCCCGGGGAGCTGTTTTTT. Translated, it gives CASSLATSPGELFF.

This sequence joins TRBV6-5 and TRBJ2-3, with D maybe TRBD2 (5 bases). Germline assignment: CDR1 MNHEY and CDR2 SVGAGI. The CDR3 runs to 14 residues. Trimming left V 5 bases short and J 5 bases short, with 14 bases between. The CDR3 spells CASSTREAGDTQYF. Here the CDR3 DNA reads TGTGCCAGCAGTACCCGAGAGGCGGGAGATACGCAGTATTTT.

The chain joins TRBV5-4 to TRBJ2-1; 7 nucleotides match TRBD1. CDR3 length: 15 amino acids. The germline gives CDR1 SGHNT, CDR2 YYREEE (reference sequence). Unmatched junction bases numbered 4, after V lost 4 bases and J lost 0 bases. For the CDR3, the DNA is TGTGCCAGCAGCGTGGGACAGAGCTCCTACAATGAGCAGTTCTTC. Translating gives CASSVGQSSYNEQFF. Based on the CDR3 plus reference TRBV5-4 and TRBJ2-1, the full variable domain is ETGVTQSPTHLIKTRGQQVTLRCSSQSGHNTVSWYQQALGQGPQFIFQYYREEENGRGNFPPRFSGLQFPNYSSELNVNALELDDSALYLCASSVGQSSYNEQFFGPGTRLTVL.

Only one count was recorded for this clone. This chain joins TRBV6-1 and TRBJ2-7; 11 bases are shared with TRBD2. The length of the CDR3 is 16 residues. V trimming: 2 bases; J trimming: 2 bases; junction bases outside the gene matches: 5. Per germline, CDR1 MNHNS and CDR2 SASEGT. This CDR3 is CASSEWVLAGAYEQYF. The DNA of the CDR3 is TGTGCCAGCAGTGAATGGGTACTAGCGGGAGCCTACGAGCAGTACTTC.

This chain connects TRBV2 to TRBJ2-5, with 10 bases fitting TRBD2. V gave up 2 bases and J gave up 3 bases; unmatched junction bases: 3. Germline V gives CDR1 SNHLY, CDR2 FYNNEI. The CDR3 sequence is 15 residues long. The CDR3 DNA sequence: TGTGCCAGCAGTGAATGGCTAGCGGGAGAAGAGACCCAGTACTTC. Translating gives CASSEWLAGEETQYF.

A single count supports this clone. V gene TRBV19 combines with J gene TRBJ1-5; D unclear. CDR3 length: 13 amino acids. V dropped 3 bases and J dropped 4 bases, with 7 bases sitting between them. Germline assignment: CDR1 LNHDA and CDR2 SQIVND (reference sequence). Here the CDR3 DNA reads TGTGCCAGTAGTATTTATGTGAATCAGCCCCAGCATTTT. Translated, it gives CASSIYVNQPQHF.

The rearrangement links TRBV30 to TRBJ2-1; D perhaps matches TRBD2 (5 bases). CDR3 length: 14 amino acids. Germline CDR1 GTSNPN, CDR2 SVGIG (reference sequence). The V end was cut by 0 bases, the J end by 2 bases, with 8 bases between. The DNA of the CDR3 is TGTGCCTGGAGTGTTTCCGGGACCTACAATGAGCAGTTCTTC. Protein: CAWSVSGTYNEQFF. The variable domain in full, completed from reference TRBV30 and TRBJ2-1, reads SQTIHQWPATLVQPVGSPLSLECTVEGTSNPNLYWYRQAAGRGLQLLFYSVGIGQISSEVPQNLSASRPQDRQFILSSKKLLLSDSGFYLCAWSVSGTYNEQFFGPGTRLTVL.

This clone was observed a few times. This chain connects TRBV7-3 to TRBJ1-2; D ambiguous. Germline V lookup: CDR1 SGHTA, CDR2 FQGTGA. The CDR3 has 14 residues. Trimming took 2 bases from V and 13 from J, leaving 20 bases between them. The CDR3 coding sequence is TGTGCCAGCAGCTTACAATATGGCTCCCGAGGGCGCACCTTC. This gives the protein CASSLQYGSRGRTF.

The chain employs TRBV30 and TRBJ2-1, with 7 nucleotides matching TRBD2. There are 18 residues in the CDR3. The V gene end was trimmed by 2 bases and the J gene end by 0 bases; junction bases not matched to a gene: 13. The V gene's germline CDR1 is GTSNPN and CDR2 SVGIG (reference sequence). The CDR3 region is CAWSYDRASGGSYNEQFF. CDR3 in DNA: TGTGCCTGGAGTTACGACCGGGCTAGCGGAGGCTCCTACAATGAGCAGTTCTTC.

The chain is built from TRBV10-3 and TRBJ2-7; D is uncertain. Germline loops: CDR1 ENHRY, CDR2 SYGVKD. Trimming removed 5 bases at V and 7 bases at J, with 12 bases between. This CDR3 has 12 amino acids. The CDR3 bases are TGTGCCATCAGTACCATAGGGAAAGAGCAGTACTTC. Its protein is CAISTIGKEQYF.

The V call is TRBV7-3, the J call TRBJ2-7; 10 nucleotides match TRBD2. V trimming: 5 bases; J trimming: 3 bases; junction bases outside the gene matches: 7. From germline, CDR1 is SGHTA and CDR2 FQGTGA. The length of the CDR3 is 15 residues. CDR3 protein: CASSETSGPFYEQYF. The CDR3, as DNA: TGTGCCAGCAGCGAGACTAGCGGGCCGTTCTACGAGCAGTACTTC.

The chain has TRBV28 and TRBJ1-4; 8 nucleotides match TRBD1. V shed 4 bases and J 7 bases; nucleotides not matched to a gene: 8. Per the germline V gene, CDR1 is MDHEN and CDR2 is SYDVKM. This CDR3 spans 15 amino acids. The CDR3 region has the DNA TGTGCCAGCAGTTACCTACAGGGGGGCGGTGAAAAACTGTTTTTT. It is translated as CASSYLQGGGEKLFF.

V usage is TRBV5-1 and J usage is TRBJ2-1, with TRBD2 identical over 13 bases. The J segment lost 10 bases and the V segment lost 4 bases, leaving 11 bases of the junction unmatched. The CDR3 runs 16 residues. Germline CDR1 is SGHRS and CDR2 is YFSETQ. CDR3 loop: CASSPGLAGDRREQFF. In nucleotides, the CDR3 is TGCGCCAGCAGCCCAGGACTAGCGGGAGACCGGAGAGAGCAGTTCTTC.

The rearrangement links TRBV7-8 to TRBJ2-7, with a possible D match to TRBD1 (5 bases). There are 17 residues in the CDR3. The V end was cut by 2 bases, the J end by 0 bases, with 17 bases between. Per the germline V gene, CDR1 is SGHVS and CDR2 is FQNEAQ. CDR3 DNA sequence: TGTGCCAGCAGCTTAAGCGACAGCTCCTCCTACTCCTACGAGCAGTACTTC. Translated: CASSLSDSSSYSYEQYF.

The chain uses TRBV11-2 and TRBJ1-2; 10 nucleotides agree with TRBD1. The CDR3 loop spans 15 amino acids. Germline CDR1 and CDR2: SGHAT and FQNNGV. V lost 5 bases and J lost 3; bases outside the gene matches: 6. CDR3 DNA sequence: TGTGCCAGCAGCCGCCGTGGGACAGGGGACTATGGCTACACCTTC. Its translation: CASSRRGTGDYGYTF.

The chain joins TRBV30 to TRBJ1-1; D perhaps matches TRBD1 (6 bases). The CDR3 sequence is 13 residues long. CDR1 and CDR2 from the germline V gene are GTSNPN and SVGIG (reference sequence). The ends were cut back, 3 bases at V and 1 base at J, with 9 bases in the middle. The CDR3 loop reads CAWRKQGNTEAFF. Written as DNA, the CDR3 is TGTGCCTGGAGGAAACAGGGGAACACTGAAGCTTTCTTT.